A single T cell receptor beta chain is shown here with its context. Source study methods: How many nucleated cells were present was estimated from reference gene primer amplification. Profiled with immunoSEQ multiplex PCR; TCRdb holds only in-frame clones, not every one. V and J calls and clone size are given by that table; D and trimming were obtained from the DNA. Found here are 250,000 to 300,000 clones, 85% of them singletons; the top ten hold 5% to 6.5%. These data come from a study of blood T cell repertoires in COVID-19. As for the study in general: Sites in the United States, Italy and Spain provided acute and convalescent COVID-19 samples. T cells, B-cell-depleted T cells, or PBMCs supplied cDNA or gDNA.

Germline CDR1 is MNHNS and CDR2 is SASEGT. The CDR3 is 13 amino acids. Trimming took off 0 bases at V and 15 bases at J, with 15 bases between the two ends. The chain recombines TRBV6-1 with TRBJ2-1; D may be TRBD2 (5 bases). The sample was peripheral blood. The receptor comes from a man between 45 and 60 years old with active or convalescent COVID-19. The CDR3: CASSEALGTEGFF. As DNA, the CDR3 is TGTGCCAGCAGTGAAGCCCTAGGTACCGAGGGGTTCTTC.